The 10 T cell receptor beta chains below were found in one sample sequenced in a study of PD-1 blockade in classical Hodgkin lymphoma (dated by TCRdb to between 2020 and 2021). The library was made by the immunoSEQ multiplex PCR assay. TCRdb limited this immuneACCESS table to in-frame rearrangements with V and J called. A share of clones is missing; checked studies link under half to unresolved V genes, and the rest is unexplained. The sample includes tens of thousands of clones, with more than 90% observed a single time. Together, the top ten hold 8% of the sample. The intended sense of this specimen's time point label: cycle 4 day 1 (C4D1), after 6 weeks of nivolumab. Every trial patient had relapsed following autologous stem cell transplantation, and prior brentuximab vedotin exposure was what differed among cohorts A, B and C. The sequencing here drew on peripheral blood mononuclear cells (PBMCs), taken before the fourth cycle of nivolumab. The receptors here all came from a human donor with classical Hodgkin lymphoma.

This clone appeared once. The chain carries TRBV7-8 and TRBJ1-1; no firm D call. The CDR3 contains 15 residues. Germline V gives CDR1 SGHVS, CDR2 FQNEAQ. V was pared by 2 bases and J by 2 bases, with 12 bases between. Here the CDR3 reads CASSLSLKGNTEAFF. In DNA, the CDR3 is TGTGCCAGCAGCTTATCGTTGAAAGGCAACACTGAAGCTTTCTTT.

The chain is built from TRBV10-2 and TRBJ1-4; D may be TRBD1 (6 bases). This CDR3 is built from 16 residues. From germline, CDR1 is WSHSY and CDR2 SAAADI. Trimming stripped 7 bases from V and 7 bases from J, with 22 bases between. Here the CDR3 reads CASNSAPPGVGEKLFF. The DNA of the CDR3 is TGCGCCAGCAACTCCGCACCCCCAGGGGTCGGTGAAAAACTGTTTTTT.

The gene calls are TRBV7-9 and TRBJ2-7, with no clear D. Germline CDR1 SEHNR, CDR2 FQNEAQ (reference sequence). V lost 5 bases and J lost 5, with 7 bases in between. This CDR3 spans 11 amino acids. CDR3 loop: CASSQSDEQYF. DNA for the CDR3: TGTGCCAGCAGCCAAAGTGACGAGCAGTACTTC. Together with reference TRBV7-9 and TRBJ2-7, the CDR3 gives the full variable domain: DTGVSQNPRHKITKRGQNVTFRCDPISEHNRLYWYRQTLGQGPEFLTYFQNEAQLEKSRLLSDRFSAERPKGSFSTLEIQRTEQGDSAMYLCASSQSDEQYFGPGTRLTVT.

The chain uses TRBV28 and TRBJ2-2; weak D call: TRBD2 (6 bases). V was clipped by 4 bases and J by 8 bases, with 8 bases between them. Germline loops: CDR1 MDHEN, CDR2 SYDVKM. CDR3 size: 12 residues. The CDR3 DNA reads TGTGCCAGCAGTTACGGGAGTGGGGAGCTGTTTTTT. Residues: CASSYGSGELFF.

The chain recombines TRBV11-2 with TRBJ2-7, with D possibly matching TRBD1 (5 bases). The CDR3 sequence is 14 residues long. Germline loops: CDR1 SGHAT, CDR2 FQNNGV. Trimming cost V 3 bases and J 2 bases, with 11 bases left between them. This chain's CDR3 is CASSFRQRTYEQYF. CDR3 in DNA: TGTGCCAGCAGCTTTCGACAGCGCACCTACGAGCAGTACTTC.

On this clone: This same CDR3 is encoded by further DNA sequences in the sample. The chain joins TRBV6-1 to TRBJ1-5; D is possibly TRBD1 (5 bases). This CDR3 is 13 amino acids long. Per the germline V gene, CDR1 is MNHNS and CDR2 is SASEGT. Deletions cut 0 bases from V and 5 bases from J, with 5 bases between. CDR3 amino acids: CASSEAGDQPQHF. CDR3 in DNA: TGTGCCAGCAGTGAAGCAGGGGATCAGCCCCAGCATTTT.

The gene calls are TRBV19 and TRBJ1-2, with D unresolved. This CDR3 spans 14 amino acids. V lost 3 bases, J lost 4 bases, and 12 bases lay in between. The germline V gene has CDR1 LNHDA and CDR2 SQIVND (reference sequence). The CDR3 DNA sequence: TGTGCCAGTAGTATTTCGGGCACAAGCTATGGCTACACCTTC. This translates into CASSISGTSYGYTF.

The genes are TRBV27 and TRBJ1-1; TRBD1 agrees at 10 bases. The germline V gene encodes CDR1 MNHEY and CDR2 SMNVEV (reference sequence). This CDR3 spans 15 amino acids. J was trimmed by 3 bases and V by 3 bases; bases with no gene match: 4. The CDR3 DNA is TGTGCCAGCAGTTTGGGACAGGGGCGGCACACTGAAGCTTTCTTT. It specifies CASSLGQGRHTEAFF.

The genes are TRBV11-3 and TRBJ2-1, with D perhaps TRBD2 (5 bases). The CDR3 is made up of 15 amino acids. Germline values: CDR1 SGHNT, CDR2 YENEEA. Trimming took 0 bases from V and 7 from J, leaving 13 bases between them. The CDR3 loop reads CASSLDRGVANEQFF. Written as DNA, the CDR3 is TGTGCCAGCAGCTTAGATCGGGGAGTAGCGAATGAGCAGTTCTTC.

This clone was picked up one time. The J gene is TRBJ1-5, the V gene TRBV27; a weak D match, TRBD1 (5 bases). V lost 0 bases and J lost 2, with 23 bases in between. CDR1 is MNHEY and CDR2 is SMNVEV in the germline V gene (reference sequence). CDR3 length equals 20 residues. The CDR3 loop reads CASSLSPTDSNLAGNQPQHF. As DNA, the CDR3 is TGTGCCAGCAGTTTATCTCCCACAGACAGTAATCTGGCAGGCAATCAGCCCCAGCATTTT.